This T cell receptor (beta chain) was sequenced in a study of brain T cells in children with intractable seizures. Study results and limitations: Clones missing pre-surgery may reflect undersampling of that blood sample. Viral specificity was inferred only from CDR3 similarity; HCMV serostatus was unknown.

Here immunoSEQ multiplex PCR was the method, and the copy in TCRdb shows in-frame clones only, minus some. Of about 80,000 clones detected, about 90% appear once; the ten largest clones hold around 24%. The CDR3 is 20 amino acids. Germline V gives CDR1 LNHDA, CDR2 SQIVND (reference sequence). V shed 3 bases, J shed 6 bases, and the junction held 21 bases outside the gene matches. Of note for this clone: Its matching antigen is unknown.

The sequenced cases were selected for having the highest brain T cell transcript signatures. Patients received at least one anti-epileptic drug before surgery. This sequence originates from a girl aged 2 to 9 with Rasmussen encephalitis and intractable seizures. The input for sequencing was peripheral blood, taken at surgery. The chain recombines TRBV19 with TRBJ2-1; TRBD1 matches 9 bases. As DNA, the CDR3 is TGTGCCAGTAGTATGGATTTCTTGGGTCGAGGGACAGGGAGGCGCAATGAGCAGTTCTTC. Translation: CASSMDFLGRGTGRRNEQFF.